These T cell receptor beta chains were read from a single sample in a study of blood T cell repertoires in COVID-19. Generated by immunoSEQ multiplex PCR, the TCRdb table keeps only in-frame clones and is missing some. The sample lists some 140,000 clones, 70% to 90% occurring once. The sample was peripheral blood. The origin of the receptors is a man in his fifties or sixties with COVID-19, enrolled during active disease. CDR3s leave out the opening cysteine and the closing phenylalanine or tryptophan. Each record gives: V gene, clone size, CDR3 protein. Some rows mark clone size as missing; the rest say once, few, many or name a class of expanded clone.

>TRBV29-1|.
SVSRDRGYGYT
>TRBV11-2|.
ASSWRDRGSTEAF
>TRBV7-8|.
ASSLDFDTGELF
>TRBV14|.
ASSQGLAGGTNEQF
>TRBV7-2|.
ASSPTWGRAGDEQF
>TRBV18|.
ASSPGQGGTEAF
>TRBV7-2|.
ASSLSGVNNEQF
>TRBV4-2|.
ASSQERGRKNGYT
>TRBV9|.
ASSGAGTSFY
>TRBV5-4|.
ASSPRDISSYEQY
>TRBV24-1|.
ATSDQGYDYGYT
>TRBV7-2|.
ASSTGLQNTEAF
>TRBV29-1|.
SAYAQGNTEAF
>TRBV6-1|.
ASFGQGNQPQH
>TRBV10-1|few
ASSSDRGSYGYT
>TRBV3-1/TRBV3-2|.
ASSLGLAGGFNEQF
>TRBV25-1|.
ASSEWHMGQGYGYT
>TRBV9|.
ASSVGGSAFNTEAF
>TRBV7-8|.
ASSLDWTSNEQF
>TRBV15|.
ATSPNLAGGPGEQF
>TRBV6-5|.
ASSYSLVVTGELF
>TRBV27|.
ASSNREMNTEAF
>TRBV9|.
ASSVQGDGGYT
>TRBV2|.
ASSEWGGQANTEAF
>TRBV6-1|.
ASSENLGVLEKLF
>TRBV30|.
AWSPMTGDHEQY
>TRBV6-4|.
ASSYDRGYGYT
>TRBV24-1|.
ATSETGVSGANVLT